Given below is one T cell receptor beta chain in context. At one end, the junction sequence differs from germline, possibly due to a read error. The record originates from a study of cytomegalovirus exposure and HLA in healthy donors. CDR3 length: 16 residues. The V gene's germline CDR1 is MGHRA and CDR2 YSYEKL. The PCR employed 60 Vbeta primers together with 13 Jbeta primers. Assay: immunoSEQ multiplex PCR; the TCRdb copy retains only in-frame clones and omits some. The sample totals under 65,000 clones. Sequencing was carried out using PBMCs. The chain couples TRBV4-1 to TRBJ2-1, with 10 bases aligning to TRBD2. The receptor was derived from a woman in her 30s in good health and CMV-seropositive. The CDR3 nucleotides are TGCGCCAGCAGCCACAGACTAGCGGGCTCCGACAATGAGCAGTTCTTC. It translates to CASSHRLAGSDNEQFF.